The 24 T cell receptor beta chains in this list originate from one sample, sequenced in a study of CD8 T cells in ankylosing spondylitis (dated by TCRdb to about 2017). The protocol used for the library was 5' RACE. Sequencer: Illumina HiSeq 2500. Using fastp trimming at Q25 and MiXCR clonotype assembly, TCRdb reanalyzed the public sequencing data and kept in-frame beta chains. Identical CDR3 protein sequences are pooled into one entry, listed with their most common genes and DNA. The sample table shows a few hundred thousand distinct CDR3 sequences, and 20% to 25% are seen once. The ten biggest clones cover approximately 3.7% of the sample. Sequencing input: blood, either unsorted or a sorted T cell fraction (not recorded which). The receptors here all came from a female donor with ankylosing spondylitis or in good health (not recorded which).

This clonotype was counted a few times. CDR3 in amino acids: CSARDALAGLNEQFF. The CDR3 DNA is TGCAGTGCTAGAGATGCGCTAGCGGGTCTCAATGAGCAGTTCTTC. The chain joins TRBV20-1 to TRBJ2-1, with 8 bases that match TRBD2. The CDR3 sequence is 15 residues long. CDR1 DFQATT and CDR2 SNEGSKA come from the germline V gene (reference sequence). V shed 0 bases and J 6 bases; nucleotides not matched to a gene: 7.

The chain combines TRBV19 with TRBJ2-5, with D unresolved. Germline V gene lookup returns CDR1 LNHDA and CDR2 SQIVND (reference sequence). The CDR3 spans 13 residues. Trimming removed 3 bases from V and 1 base from J, with 6 bases in between. DNA of the CDR3: TGTGCCAGTAGTATTGATTCCCAAGAGACCCAGTACTTC. Amino acids: CASSIDSQETQYF.

The chain uses TRBV5-1 and TRBJ1-2; possibly TRBD1 for D (6 bases). From germline, CDR1 is SGHRS and CDR2 YFSETQ. The CDR3 extends over 13 amino acids. Trimming left V 4 bases short and J 8 bases short, with 15 bases between. In nucleotides, the CDR3 is TGCGCCAGCAGCAGTACAGGGACTAAAGGCTACACCTTC. Amino acid sequence: CASSSTGTKGYTF.

This clonotype was counted a few times. Sequence at one end of the junction differs from germline and may be a read error. J is TRBJ2-7 and V is TRBV9; 9 nucleotides align to TRBD2. CDR3 length: 17 amino acids. The germline V gene has CDR1 SGDLS and CDR2 YYNGEE. The CDR3 region is CARSVGLAGSAVDEQYF. In nucleotides, the CDR3 is TGTGCCAGAAGCGTAGGGCTAGCGGGATCGGCGGTAGACGAGCAGTACTTC.

The V gene is TRBV3-1, the J gene TRBJ2-2; 9 bases line up with TRBD2. V lost 5 bases to trimming and J lost 6 bases; unmatched junction nucleotides: 10. Looked up from germline, CDR1 is LGHDT and CDR2 is YNNKEL (reference sequence). This CDR3 is 16 amino acids long. The CDR3 DNA reads TGTGCCAGCAGCAATCAGCCCGGACTAGCGTCCGGGGAGCTGTTTTTT. Protein sequence: CASSNQPGLASGELFF.

The chain links TRBV12-3 or TRBV12-4 to TRBJ2-5; TRBD2 matches 7 bases. V trimming: 0 bases; J trimming: 7 bases; junction bases outside the gene matches: 8. CDR3 length equals 15 residues. CDR3 amino acids: CASSLAGEGGRTQYF. CDR3 DNA: TGTGCCAGCAGTTTAGCTGGGGAGGGAGGGAGGACCCAGTACTTC.

This clonotype was seen a handful of times. This chain links TRBV29-1 with TRBJ2-1, with 14 bases matching TRBD2. Germline trimming cut 4 bases from V and 3 bases from J; bases unmatched to any gene: 5. The V gene's germline CDR1 is SQVTM and CDR2 ANQGSEA. The CDR3 totals 16 residues. Written as DNA, the CDR3 is TGCAGCGTTGTAGGGGGACTAGCGGGAGTCTACAATGAGCAGTTCTTC. Translating it yields CSVVGGLAGVYNEQFF.

The table lists this clonotype with a few counts. The chain is built from TRBV12-5 and TRBJ2-1; tentatively, D is TRBD1 (6 bases). Germline loops: CDR1 LGHNT, CDR2 FRNRAP. Trimming removed 6 bases from V and 8 bases from J, with 11 bases in between. This CDR3 comprises 12 residues. CDR3 residues: CASGLRGDEQFF. CDR3 coding DNA: TGTGCTAGTGGCCTCAGGGGCGATGAGCAGTTCTTC.

This clonotype was counted at least ten times. This chain links TRBV29-1 with TRBJ2-7, with 8 bases aligning to TRBD1. This CDR3 comprises 13 residues. V was clipped by 4 bases and J by 6 bases; unmatched bases: 8. CDR1 is SQVTM and CDR2 is ANQGSEA in the germline V gene. This chain's CDR3 is CSVGTGQQTEQYF. CDR3 nucleotides: TGCAGCGTTGGGACAGGGCAACAGACCGAGCAGTACTTC.

The chain joins TRBV20-1 to TRBJ2-3; D not certain. Germline V gene sequence: CDR1 DFQATT, CDR2 SNEGSKA (reference sequence). This CDR3 has 13 residues. V was trimmed by 5 bases and J by 0 bases, leaving 9 bases between them. Here the CDR3 DNA reads TGCAGTGCTCGTACCGCTAGCACAGATACGCAGTATTTT. It is translated as CSARTASTDTQYF.

V is TRBV7-2 and J is TRBJ1-1; D is unclear. Germline V gives CDR1 SGHTA, CDR2 FQGNSA. Trimming shortened V by 3 bases and J by 7 bases, and 6 bases separated the two germline ends. The CDR3 spans 11 residues. CDR3 sequence (DNA): TGTGCCAGCAGCTTGTCGGTTGAAGCTTTCTTT. The encoded protein is CASSLSVEAFF.

This clonotype appeared a few times. The V and J genes are TRBV19 and TRBJ2-7; 7 bases are shared with TRBD1. The CDR3 is made up of 15 amino acids. In germline, CDR1 is LNHDA, CDR2 SQIVND (reference sequence). V gave up 6 bases and J gave up 2 bases; unmatched junction bases: 10. In DNA, the CDR3 is TGTGCCAGTAGCCCTAACAGGGGCCCTCCCTACGAGCAGTACTTC. This translates into CASSPNRGPPYEQYF.

The rearrangement joins TRBV7-6 to TRBJ2-1; possibly TRBD1 for D (6 bases). Between the trimmed V and J ends, which lost 8 bases and 6 bases, there was a span of 20 bases. Germline V gene lookup returns CDR1 SGHVS and CDR2 FNYEAQ. This CDR3 spans 15 amino acids. The CDR3 coding sequence is TGTGCCAGCGCCCCCCGGTACAGGGATGGCAATGAGCAGTTCTTC. It codes for CASAPRYRDGNEQFF.

This clonotype was counted once. The rearrangement uses TRBV7-2 and TRBJ2-1, with D tentatively TRBD2 (6 bases). This CDR3 is built from 16 residues. Germline V gene sequence: CDR1 SGHTA, CDR2 FQGNSA. V was clipped by 3 bases and J by 6 bases, with 18 bases between them. The CDR3 loop reads CASSFLTSSRLNEQFF. DNA for the CDR3: TGTGCCAGCAGCTTCCTGACTAGTTCTCGTCTCAATGAGCAGTTCTTC.

This chain links TRBV2 with TRBJ2-7; 7 positions match TRBD1. From germline, CDR1 is SNHLY and CDR2 FYNNEI. The CDR3 is made up of 14 amino acids. J was trimmed by 3 bases and V by 5 bases; bases with no gene match: 7. The CDR3 coding sequence is TGTGCCAGCAGTCCAATAAGGGGGCTCTACGAGCAGTACTTC. Residues: CASSPIRGLYEQYF.

This clonotype came up a few times. This chain links TRBV3-1 with TRBJ2-1, with unresolved D. The CDR3 spans 13 residues. Trimming left V 1 base short and J 9 bases short, with 10 bases between. From germline, CDR1 is LGHDT and CDR2 YNNKEL (reference sequence). The DNA for the CDR3 is TGTGCCAGCAGCCAAGTCCGAGGAGCTGAGCAGTTCTTC. Its protein is CASSQVRGAEQFF.

This clonotype has just a few counts. V and J are TRBV7-3 and TRBJ1-2; 7 bases match TRBD1. Germline CDR1 is SGHTA and CDR2 is FQGTGA. There are 14 residues in the CDR3. V gave up 2 bases and J gave up 7 bases; unmatched junction bases: 7. In nucleotides, the CDR3 is TGTGCCAGCAGCTTAGGAGCTCAGGGGGGTGGCTACACCTTC. It codes for CASSLGAQGGGYTF.

This clonotype was seen more than once but under ten times. The junction does not match germline at one end; this may be a read error. The chain carries TRBV7-2 and TRBJ2-1; possible D gene TRBD2, 6 bases. Germline assignment: CDR1 SGHTA and CDR2 FQGNSA. The CDR3 spans 12 residues. The CDR3 region is CASKGMGTRGIF. The CDR3 bases are TGTGCCAGCAAGGGGATGGGGACTCGGGGGATCTTC.

The J gene is TRBJ2-3, the V gene TRBV6-1, with 15 bases matching TRBD2. Per germline, CDR1 MNHNS and CDR2 SASEGT. The CDR3 length is 17 residues. V dropped 3 bases and J dropped 3; count of bases not matched to a gene: 4. The CDR3: CASSDGLAGGPTDTQYF. The CDR3, as DNA: TGTGCCAGCAGTGACGGACTAGCGGGAGGGCCGACAGATACGCAGTATTTT.

The chain is built from TRBV28 and TRBJ1-5; D not certain. The CDR3 totals 11 residues. The germline V and J ends were trimmed by 3 bases and 5 bases, with 2 bases remaining between them. The V gene's germline CDR1 is MDHEN and CDR2 SYDVKM. This chain's CDR3 is CASSLDQPQHF. The DNA of the CDR3 is TGTGCCAGCAGTTTGGATCAGCCCCAGCATTTT. Drawing the rest from reference TRBV28 and TRBJ1-5, the complete variable domain is DVKVTQSSRYLVKRTGEKVFLECVQDMDHENMFWYRQDPGLGLRLIYFSYDVKMKEKGDIPEGYSVSREKKERFSLILESASTNQTSMYLCASSLDQPQHFGDGTRLSIL.

Concerning this clonotype: One junction end disagrees with the germline gene, perhaps due to a read error. The V and J genes are TRBV5-5 and TRBJ1-5, with D hard to call. The CDR3 loop spans 13 amino acids. Per germline, CDR1 SGHKS and CDR2 YYEKEE (reference sequence). The CDR3 loop is CASSLGSKQPQHF. The CDR3 nucleotides read TGTGCCAGCAGCTTAGGTAGCAAACAGCCCCAGCATTTT.

This clonotype was seen more than once but under ten times. V and J are TRBV6-5 and TRBJ2-3; 9 bases fit TRBD2. Trimming took 6 bases from V and 7 from J; bases not matched to a gene: 11. CDR1 and CDR2 from the germline V gene are MNHEY and SVGAGI. This CDR3 is built from 15 residues. The CDR3 is CASRRIAGVGNTQYF. The CDR3 DNA is TGTGCCAGCAGGAGAATAGCGGGAGTCGGGAATACGCAGTATTTT.

This chain uses TRBV9 with TRBJ2-7, with 7 bases identical to TRBD2. This CDR3 has 14 amino acids. The ends lost 4 bases at V and 3 bases at J; junction bases unmatched: 7. Germline assignment: CDR1 SGDLS and CDR2 YYNGEE. The CDR3 coding sequence is TGTGCCAGCAGCCCTCTTTGGGGGGGCTACGAGCAGTACTTC. Translating gives CASSPLWGGYEQYF. The full variable domain, with the rest looked up from reference TRBV9 and TRBJ2-7, is DSGVTQTPKHLITATGQRVTLRCSPRSGDLSVYWYQQSLDQGLQFLIQYYNGEERAKGNILERFSAQQFPDLHSELNLSSLELGDSALYFCASSPLWGGYEQYFGPGTRLTVT.

The chain couples TRBV11-1 to TRBJ2-7; TRBD1 is a possible D gene (5 bases). CDR1 and CDR2 from the germline V gene are SGHAT and FQDESV (reference sequence). CDR3 length: 13 amino acids. V was cut by 5 bases and J by 6 bases, with 14 bases left in between. This CDR3 is CASSTSRGLEQYF. CDR3 in DNA: TGTGCCAGCAGCACCTCTAGGGGCCTCGAGCAGTACTTC.